A selection of T cell receptor beta chains follows, all from one sample in a study of blood T cell repertoires in COVID-19. The assay was immunoSEQ multiplex PCR, and TCRdb's table has in-frame clones only and misses some. The sample shows under 200,000 clones, 90% to 95% of them seen only once. Sequenced input: peripheral blood. Receptor source: a man aged 50 to 60 with acute or convalescent COVID-19. CDR3s include the opening cysteine and the closing phenylalanine or tryptophan. D genes are given only for firm matches. Only some rows state a clone size, as once, few, many or a class for expanded clones.

size,J,D,V,DNA,CDR3
.,TRBJ2-7,TRBD2,TRBV3-1/TRBV3-2,TGTGCCAGCAGCCAAGGGGCTAGCGGGACCTACGAGCAGTACTTC,CASSQGASGTYEQYF
.,TRBJ1-3,.,TRBV28,TGTGCCAGCAGTTTAGTAGACTCCCGCTCTGGAAACACCATATATTTT,CASSLVDSRSGNTIYF
once,TRBJ1-3,.,TRBV9,TGTGCCAGCAGCCCCCCCGGGTCTTATGGAAACACCATATATTTT,CASSPPGSYGNTIYF
.,TRBJ1-5,.,TRBV18,TGTGCCAGCTCTCATAAACAGGGTAAAGATCAGCCCCAGCATTTT,CASSHKQGKDQPQHF
.,TRBJ2-1,TRBD2,TRBV6-6,TGTGCCACACTAGCGGGAGGGCCCCATGAGCAGTTCTTC,CATLAGGPHEQFF
.,TRBJ2-3,.,TRBV6-2/TRBV6-3,TGTGCCAGCAGTTACCCTGGCGGGGGCGGGACAGATACGCAGTATTTT,CASSYPGGGGTDTQYF
.,TRBJ2-7,TRBD2,TRBV3-1/TRBV3-2,TGTGCCAGCAGCGATTCGGGACTAGCATACGAGCAGTACTTC,CASSDSGLAYEQYF
.,TRBJ2-7,TRBD2,TRBV11-2,TGTGCCAGCAGCTCCTTGGGGGGGGTTTACGAGCAGTACTTC,CASSSLGGVYEQYF
.,TRBJ2-1,.,TRBV10-3,TGTGCCATGCAACAGGATAGCAATGAGCAGTTCTTC,CAMQQDSNEQFF
.,TRBJ2-7,.,TRBV10-2,TGCGCCAGCAGACAGAGCTCCTACGAGCAGTACTTC,CASRQSSYEQYF
.,TRBJ1-4,TRBD1,TRBV5-1,TGCGCCAGCAGCCCTAGAGGACAGGGAGCAACTAATGAAAAACTGTTTTTT,CASSPRGQGATNEKLFF
.,TRBJ1-4,TRBD1,TRBV11-3,TGTGCCAGCAGCACTGGACAGGGGGCAACTAATGAAAAACTGTTTTTT,CASSTGQGATNEKLFF
.,TRBJ1-1,TRBD1,TRBV19,TGTGCCAGTAGTTCCGGGACAGGGTCTACTGAAGCTTTCTTT,CASSSGTGSTEAFF
few,TRBJ1-1,.,TRBV19,TGTGCCAGTAGTAATACCGGGACTAGGGGGACTGAAGCTTTCTTT,CASSNTGTRGTEAFF
.,TRBJ2-2,TRBD2,TRBV9,TGTGCCAGCAGCGTAAGGACTAGCGACCCCGGGGAGCTGTTTTTT,CASSVRTSDPGELFF
.,TRBJ1-6,TRBD1,TRBV28,TGTGCCAGCAGCACAGGACAGGGAGGGACACCCCTCCACTTT,CASSTGQGGTPLHF
.,TRBJ2-5,TRBD2,TRBV11-2,TGTGCCAGCAGCTTAGTACTAGCGGGGGAGACCCAGTACTTC,CASSLVLAGETQYF
.,TRBJ2-2,.,TRBV6-5,TGTGCCAGCAGTAAACGGGGCACCGGGGAGCTGTTTTTT,CASSKRGTGELFF
.,TRBJ2-3,.,TRBV3-1/TRBV3-2,TGTGCCAGCAGCCGACACACAGATACGCAGTATTTT,CASSRHTDTQYF
.,TRBJ2-5,.,TRBV18,TGTGCCAGCTCACCACCGGAGGAGCGGACCCAGTACTTC,CASSPPEERTQYF
.,TRBJ2-7,TRBD2,TRBV2,TGTGCCAGCAAGGAGCGGGGAGCTTTTAGCTCCTACGAGCAGTACTTC,CASKERGAFSSYEQYF
.,TRBJ2-5,.,TRBV10-3,TGTGCCATCGGTAGAGAACAAGAGACCCAGTACTTC,CAIGREQETQYF
.,TRBJ1-5,TRBD1,TRBV18,TGTGCCAGCTCTGGGACAGGGGTTCTTGGCAATCAGCCCCAGCATTTT,CASSGTGVLGNQPQHF
.,TRBJ2-7,.,TRBV27,TGTGCCAGCAGTTTGGAGGGAATGGGATACGAGCAGTACTTC,CASSLEGMGYEQYF
.,TRBJ1-2,.,TRBV3-1/TRBV3-2,TGTGCCAGCAGCCAAGATCCTTTAAACAGGGATGGCTACACCTTC,CASSQDPLNRDGYTF
once,TRBJ1-4,.,TRBV7-9,TGTGCCAGCAGCCCCCCTGGGGGGGAAAAACTGTTTTTT,CASSPPGGEKLFF
.,TRBJ2-1,.,TRBV18,TGTGCCAGCTCACCAGGGACTGCTCAAGAGCAGTTCTTC,CASSPGTAQEQFF
.,TRBJ2-2,.,TRBV5-6,TGTGCCAGCACGAGGCCGAACACCGGGGAGCTGTTTTTT,CASTRPNTGELFF